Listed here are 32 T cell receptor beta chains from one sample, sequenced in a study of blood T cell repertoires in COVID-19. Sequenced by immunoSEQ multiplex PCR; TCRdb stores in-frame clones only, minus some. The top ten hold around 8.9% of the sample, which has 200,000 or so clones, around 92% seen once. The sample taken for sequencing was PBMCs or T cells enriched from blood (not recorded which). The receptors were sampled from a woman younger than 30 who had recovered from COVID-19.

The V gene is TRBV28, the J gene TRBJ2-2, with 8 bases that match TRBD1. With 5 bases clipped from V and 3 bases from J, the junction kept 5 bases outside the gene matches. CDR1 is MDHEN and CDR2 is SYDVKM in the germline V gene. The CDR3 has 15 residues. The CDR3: CASSDRTGHTGELFF. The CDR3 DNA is TGTGCCAGCAGTGATCGGACAGGGCACACCGGGGAGCTGTTTTTT. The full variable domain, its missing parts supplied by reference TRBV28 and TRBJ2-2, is DVKVTQSSRYLVKRTGEKVFLECVQDMDHENMFWYRQDPGLGLRLIYFSYDVKMKEKGDIPEGYSVSREKKERFSLILESASTNQTSMYLCASSDRTGHTGELFFGEGSRLTVL.

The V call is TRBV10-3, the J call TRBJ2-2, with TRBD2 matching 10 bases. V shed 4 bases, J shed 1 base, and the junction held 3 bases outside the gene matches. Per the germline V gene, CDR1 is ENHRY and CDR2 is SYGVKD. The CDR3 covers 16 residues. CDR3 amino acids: CAISVRLAGNTGELFF. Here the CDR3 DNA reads TGTGCCATCAGTGTACGACTAGCGGGGAACACCGGGGAGCTGTTTTTT.

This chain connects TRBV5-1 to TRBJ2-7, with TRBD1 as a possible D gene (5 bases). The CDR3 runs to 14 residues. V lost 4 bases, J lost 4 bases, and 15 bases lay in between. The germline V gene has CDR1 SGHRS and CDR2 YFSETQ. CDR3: CASSPDTFEYEQYF. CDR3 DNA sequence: TGCGCCAGCAGCCCGGACACGTTCGAATACGAGCAGTACTTC.

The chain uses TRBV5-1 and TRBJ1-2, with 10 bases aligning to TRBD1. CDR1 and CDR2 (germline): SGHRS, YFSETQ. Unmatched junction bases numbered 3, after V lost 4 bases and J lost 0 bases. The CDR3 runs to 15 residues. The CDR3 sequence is CASSLGQGANYGYTF. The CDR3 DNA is TGCGCCAGCAGCCTCGGACAGGGGGCTAACTATGGCTACACCTTC.

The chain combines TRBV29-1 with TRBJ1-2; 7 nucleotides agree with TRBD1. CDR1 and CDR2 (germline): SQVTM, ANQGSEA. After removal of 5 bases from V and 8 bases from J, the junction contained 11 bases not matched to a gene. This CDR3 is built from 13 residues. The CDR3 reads CSVLPGTERGYTF. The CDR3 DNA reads TGCAGCGTTCTTCCTGGGACAGAAAGAGGCTACACCTTC.

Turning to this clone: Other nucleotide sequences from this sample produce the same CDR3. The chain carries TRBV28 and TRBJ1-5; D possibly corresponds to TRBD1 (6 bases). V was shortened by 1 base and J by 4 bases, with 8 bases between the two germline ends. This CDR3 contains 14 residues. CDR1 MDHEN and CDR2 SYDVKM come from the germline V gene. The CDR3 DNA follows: TGTGCCAGCAGTTTATTACAGGGTAATCAGCCCCAGCATTTT. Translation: CASSLLQGNQPQHF.

The CDR3 region is CASSEGAVGQGLTDTQYF. The CDR3 DNA reads TGTGCCAGCAGCGAGGGGGCCGTGGGGCAGGGTTTAACAGATACGCAGTATTTT. This chain links TRBV7-3 with TRBJ2-3; the match to TRBD1 covers 7 bases. Germline CDR1 reads SGHTA; CDR2 reads FQGTGA. The CDR3 length is 18 residues. V lost 5 bases to trimming and J lost 3 bases; unmatched junction nucleotides: 17.

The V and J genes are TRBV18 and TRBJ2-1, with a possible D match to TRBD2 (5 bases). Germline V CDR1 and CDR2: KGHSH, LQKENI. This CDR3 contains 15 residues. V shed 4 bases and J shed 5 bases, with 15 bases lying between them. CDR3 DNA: TGTGCCAGCTCACTACGGACGGGAAGTGACAATGAGCAGTTCTTC. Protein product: CASSLRTGSDNEQFF.

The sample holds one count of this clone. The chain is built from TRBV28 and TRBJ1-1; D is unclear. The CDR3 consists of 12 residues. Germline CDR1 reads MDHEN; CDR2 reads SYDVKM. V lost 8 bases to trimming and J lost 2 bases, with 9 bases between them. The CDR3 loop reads CASGWANTEAFF. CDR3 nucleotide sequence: TGTGCCAGCGGGTGGGCAAACACTGAAGCTTTCTTT.

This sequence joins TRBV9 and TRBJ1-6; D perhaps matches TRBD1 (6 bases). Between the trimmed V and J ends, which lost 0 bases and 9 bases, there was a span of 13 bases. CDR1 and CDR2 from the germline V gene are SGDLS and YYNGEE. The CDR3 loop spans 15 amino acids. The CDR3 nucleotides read TGTGCCAGCAGCGTAGGAGCCAGGGGTGGTTCACCCCTCCACTTT. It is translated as CASSVGARGGSPLHF.

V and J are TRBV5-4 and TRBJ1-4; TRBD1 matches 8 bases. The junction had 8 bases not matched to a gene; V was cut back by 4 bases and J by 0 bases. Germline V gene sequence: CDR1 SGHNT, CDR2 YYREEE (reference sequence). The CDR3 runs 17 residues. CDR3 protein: CASSRVPGQATNEKLFF. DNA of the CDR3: TGTGCCAGCAGCCGGGTCCCGGGACAGGCAACTAATGAAAAACTGTTTTTT.

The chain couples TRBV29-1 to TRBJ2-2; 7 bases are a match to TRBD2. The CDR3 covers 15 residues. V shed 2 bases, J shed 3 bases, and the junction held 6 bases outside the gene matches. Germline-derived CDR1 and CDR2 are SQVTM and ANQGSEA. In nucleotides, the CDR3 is TGCAGCGTTGAATCTGGCGGGGGTTACACCGGGGAGCTGTTTTTT. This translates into CSVESGGGYTGELFF.

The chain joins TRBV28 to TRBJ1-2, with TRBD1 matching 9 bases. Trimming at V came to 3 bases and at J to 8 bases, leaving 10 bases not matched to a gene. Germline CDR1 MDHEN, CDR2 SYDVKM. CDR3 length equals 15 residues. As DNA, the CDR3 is TGTGCCAGCAGTTTCCCGGACAGGGGAGAGGGCGGCTACACCTTC. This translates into CASSFPDRGEGGYTF.

The DNA of the CDR3 is TGTGCCAGCAGTTACGACGGGACAGGTACTTCACCCCTCCACTTT. Residues: CASSYDGTGTSPLHF. The rearrangement joins TRBV6-5 to TRBJ1-6; 8 bases line up with TRBD1. The CDR3 sequence is 15 residues long. CDR1 and CDR2 from the germline V gene are MNHEY and SVGAGI. Losses at the gene ends were 2 bases for V and 9 bases for J; bases not matched to a gene: 6.

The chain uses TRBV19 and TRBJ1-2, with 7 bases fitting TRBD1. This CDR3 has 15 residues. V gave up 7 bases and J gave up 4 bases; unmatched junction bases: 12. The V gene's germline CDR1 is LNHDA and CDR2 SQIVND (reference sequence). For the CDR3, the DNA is TGTGCCAGTATGGAATTTGACGGGACAGTCTATGGCTACACCTTC. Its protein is CASMEFDGTVYGYTF.

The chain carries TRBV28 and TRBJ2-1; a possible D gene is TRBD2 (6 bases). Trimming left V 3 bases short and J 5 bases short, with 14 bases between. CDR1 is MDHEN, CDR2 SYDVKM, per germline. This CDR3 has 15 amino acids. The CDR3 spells CASSLRRDYNNEQFF. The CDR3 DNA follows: TGTGCCAGCAGTTTGAGGAGGGATTATAACAATGAGCAGTTCTTC. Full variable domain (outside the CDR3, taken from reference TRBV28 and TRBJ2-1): DVKVTQSSRYLVKRTGEKVFLECVQDMDHENMFWYRQDPGLGLRLIYFSYDVKMKEKGDIPEGYSVSREKKERFSLILESASTNQTSMYLCASSLRRDYNNEQFFGPGTRLTVL.

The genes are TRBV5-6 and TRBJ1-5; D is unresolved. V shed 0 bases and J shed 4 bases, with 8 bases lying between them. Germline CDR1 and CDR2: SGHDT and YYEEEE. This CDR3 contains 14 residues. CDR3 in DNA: TGTGCCAGCAGCTTGGCGAACCAGAATCAGCCCCAGCATTTT. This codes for CASSLANQNQPQHF.

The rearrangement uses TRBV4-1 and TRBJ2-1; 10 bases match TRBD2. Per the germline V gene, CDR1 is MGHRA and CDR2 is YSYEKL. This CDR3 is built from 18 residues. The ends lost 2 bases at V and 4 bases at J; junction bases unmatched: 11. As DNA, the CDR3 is TGCGCCAGCAGCCAACGTCAGCTAGCGGGGGTCAAATACAATGAGCAGTTCTTC. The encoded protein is CASSQRQLAGVKYNEQFF.

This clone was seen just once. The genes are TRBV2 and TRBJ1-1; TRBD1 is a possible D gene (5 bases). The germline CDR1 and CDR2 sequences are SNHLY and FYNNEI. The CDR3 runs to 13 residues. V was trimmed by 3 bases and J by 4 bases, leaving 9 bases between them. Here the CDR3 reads CASSDQGITEAFF. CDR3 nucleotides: TGTGCCAGCAGTGATCAGGGAATCACTGAAGCTTTCTTT.

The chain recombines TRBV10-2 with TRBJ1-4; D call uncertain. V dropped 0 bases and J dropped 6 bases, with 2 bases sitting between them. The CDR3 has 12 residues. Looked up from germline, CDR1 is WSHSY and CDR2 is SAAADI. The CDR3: CASSESDEKLFF. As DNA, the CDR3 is TGCGCCAGCAGTGAGTCCGATGAAAAACTGTTTTTT.

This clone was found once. This chain's CDR3 is CASSEDTLNTEAFF. Written as DNA, the CDR3 is TGTGCCAGCTCAGAAGACACCTTGAACACTGAAGCTTTCTTT. This chain links TRBV18 with TRBJ1-1; no firm D call. Between the trimmed V and J ends, which lost 5 bases and 0 bases, there was a span of 10 bases. This CDR3 contains 14 residues. Germline CDR1 KGHSH, CDR2 LQKENI.

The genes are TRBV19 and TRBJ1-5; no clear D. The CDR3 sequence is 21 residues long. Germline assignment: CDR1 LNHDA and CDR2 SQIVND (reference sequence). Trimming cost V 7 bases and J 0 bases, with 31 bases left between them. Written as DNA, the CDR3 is TGTGCCAGTAATCGGCCCAACCTCCGCGGGTTTCGGTTTCTTAGCAATCAGCCCCAGCATTTT. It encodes CASNRPNLRGFRFLSNQPQHF.

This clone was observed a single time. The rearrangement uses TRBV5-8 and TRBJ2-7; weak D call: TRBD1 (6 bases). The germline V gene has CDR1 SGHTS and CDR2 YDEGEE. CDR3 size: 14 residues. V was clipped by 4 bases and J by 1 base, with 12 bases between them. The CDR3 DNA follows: TGTGCCAGCAGCCCAGGACAGAATTCCTACGAGCAGTACTTC. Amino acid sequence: CASSPGQNSYEQYF.

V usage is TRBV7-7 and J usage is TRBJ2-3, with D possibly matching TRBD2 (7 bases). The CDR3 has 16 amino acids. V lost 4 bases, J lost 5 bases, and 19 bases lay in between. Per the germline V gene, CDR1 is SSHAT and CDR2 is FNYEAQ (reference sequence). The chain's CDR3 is CASSSLTGGPLDTQYF. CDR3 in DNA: TGTGCCAGCAGCTCCCTTACGGGGGGCCCTTTAGATACGCAGTATTTT. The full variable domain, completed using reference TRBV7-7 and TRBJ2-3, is GAGVSQSPRYKVTKRGQDVTLRCDPISSHATLYWYQQALGQGPEFLTYFNYEAQPDKSGLPSDRFSAERPEGSISTLTIQRTEQRDSAMYRCASSSLTGGPLDTQYFGPGTRLTVL.

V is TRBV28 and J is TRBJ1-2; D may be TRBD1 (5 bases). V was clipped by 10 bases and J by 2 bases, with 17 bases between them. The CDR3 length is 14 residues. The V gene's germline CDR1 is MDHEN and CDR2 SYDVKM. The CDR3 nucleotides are TGTGCCACGACAGAACAGATAACAAACTATGGCTACACCTTC. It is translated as CATTEQITNYGYTF.

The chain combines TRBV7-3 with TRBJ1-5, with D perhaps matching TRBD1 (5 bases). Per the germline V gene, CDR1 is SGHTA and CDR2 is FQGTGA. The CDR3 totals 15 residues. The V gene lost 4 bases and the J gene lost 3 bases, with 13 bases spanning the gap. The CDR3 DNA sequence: TGTGCCAGCAGCTGTTGTCGGGGGGTCAATCAGCCCCAGCATTTT. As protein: CASSCCRGVNQPQHF.

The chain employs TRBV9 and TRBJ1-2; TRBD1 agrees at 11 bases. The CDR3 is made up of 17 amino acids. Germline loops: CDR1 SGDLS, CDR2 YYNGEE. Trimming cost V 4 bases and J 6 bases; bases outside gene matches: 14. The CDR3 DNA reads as TGTGCCAGCAGCCCCACCGTAGGACAGGGGGCGGGGGATGGCTACACCTTC. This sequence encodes CASSPTVGQGAGDGYTF.

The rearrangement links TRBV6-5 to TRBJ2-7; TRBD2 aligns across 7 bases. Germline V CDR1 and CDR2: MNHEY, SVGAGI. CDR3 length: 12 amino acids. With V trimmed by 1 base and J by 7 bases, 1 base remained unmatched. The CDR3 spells CASSYWGGEQYF. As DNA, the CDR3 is TGTGCCAGCAGTTACTGGGGGGGAGAGCAGTACTTC.

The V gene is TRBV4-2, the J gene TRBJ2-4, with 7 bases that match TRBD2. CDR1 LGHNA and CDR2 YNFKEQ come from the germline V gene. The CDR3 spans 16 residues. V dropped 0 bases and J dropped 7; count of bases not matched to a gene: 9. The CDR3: CASSQDFGGRANIQYF. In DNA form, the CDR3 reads TGTGCCAGCAGCCAAGATTTTGGGGGGAGGGCGAACATTCAGTACTTC.

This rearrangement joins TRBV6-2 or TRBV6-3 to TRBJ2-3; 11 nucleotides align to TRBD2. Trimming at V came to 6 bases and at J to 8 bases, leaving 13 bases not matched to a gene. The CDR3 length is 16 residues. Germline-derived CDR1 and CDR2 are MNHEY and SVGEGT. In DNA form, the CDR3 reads TGTGCCAGCAGCCGCCCTACTAGCGGGGGACGTGGTACGCAGTATTTT. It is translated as CASSRPTSGGRGTQYF.

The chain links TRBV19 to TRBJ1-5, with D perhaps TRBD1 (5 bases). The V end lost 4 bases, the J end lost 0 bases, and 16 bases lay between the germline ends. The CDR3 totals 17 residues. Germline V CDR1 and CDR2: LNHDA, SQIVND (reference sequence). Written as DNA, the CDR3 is TGTGCCAGTAGTAGTGGGGCGGGGGGTTATAGCAATCAGCCCCAGCATTTT. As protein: CASSSGAGGYSNQPQHF. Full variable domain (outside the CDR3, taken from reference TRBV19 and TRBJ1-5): DGGITQSPKYLFRKEGQNVTLSCEQNLNHDAMYWYRQDPGQGLRLIYYSQIVNDFQKGDIAEGYSVSREKKESFPLTVTSAQKNPTAFYLCASSSGAGGYSNQPQHFGDGTRLSIL.

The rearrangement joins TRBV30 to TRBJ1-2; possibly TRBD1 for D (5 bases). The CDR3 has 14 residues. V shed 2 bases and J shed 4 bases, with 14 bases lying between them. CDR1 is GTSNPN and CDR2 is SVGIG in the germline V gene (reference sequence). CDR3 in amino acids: CAWSHGGGSYGYTF. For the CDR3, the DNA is TGTGCCTGGAGTCACGGGGGGGGGAGCTATGGCTACACCTTC.